The entry that follows covers one TCR beta chain sequence. Its antigen remains unidentified. Trimming took 7 bases from V and 0 from J; bases not matched to a gene: 9. This CDR3 spans 16 amino acids. The germline V gene encodes CDR1 SGHVS and CDR2 FQNEAQ. Patients were excluded because of uncontrolled infection, other autoimmune disease, pregnancy or lactation. RNA transcripts provided the source from which TCR beta CDR3 regions were amplified. During a first-round RT-PCR of the TCR CDR3, the HTBI primer set was used. MiXCR, applied by TCRdb to the multiplex PCR reads, yields one record per CDR3 protein. The data hold 490,000 or so distinct CDR3 sequences, with about 45% observed a single time. These data come from a study of T cells in Graves' hyperthyroidism and ophthalmopathy. Findings and limits, study-wide: Most thyroid-expanded clonotypes above 0.001 were also found in blood.

This sequence joins TRBV7-8 and TRBJ2-5; 9 nucleotides line up with TRBD1. The sequence was obtained from an adult woman with Graves' disease, either hyperthyroidism or ophthalmopathy (not recorded which). The specimen sequenced was peripheral blood or thyroid tissue (not recorded which). CDR3 DNA: TGTGCCAGCACCACTACGACAGGGGGATACCAAGAGACCCAGTACTTC. Protein product: CASTTTTGGYQETQYF.